Each of the 26 T cell receptor beta chains below was sequenced from the same sample in a study of blood T cells in healthy people across ages. For the second PCR, which ran for roughly 7 to 11 cycles, a sample-barcoded 5' primer and a J-beta primer mix were used. In TCRdb, the 5' RACE reads were re-called with MiXCR into one record per CDR3 protein. The table has roughly 1,700,000 distinct CDR3 sequences, approximately 28% seen once. The sequenced sample was blood. These receptors originate from a young woman in good health.

Regarding this clonotype: At one end the junction does not follow the germline gene, possibly because of a read error. The chain is built from TRBV12-3 or TRBV12-4 and TRBJ1-5; 10 bases fit TRBD1. The CDR3 covers 15 residues. CDR3 DNA: TGTGCCGGCAGAAGGGACAGGGGCCCCAATCAGCCCCAGCATTTT. This translates into CAGRRDRGPNQPQHF.

This chain joins TRBV12-3 or TRBV12-4 and TRBJ2-7, with D uncertain. Deletions cut 6 bases from V and 7 bases from J, with 16 bases between. There are 13 residues in the CDR3. The CDR3: CASSPRETWEQYF. DNA of the CDR3: TGTGCCAGCAGCCCGCGCGAAACGTGGGAGCAGTACTTC.

This clonotype was found a few times. CDR3 nucleotide sequence: TGCAGCGTTCCTCGGCAGGCGAGGATGAACACTGAAGCTTTCTTT. Its protein product is CSVPRQARMNTEAFF. J is TRBJ1-1 and V is TRBV29-1; D call uncertain. The ends were cut back, 5 bases at V and 0 bases at J, with 16 bases in the middle. This CDR3 contains 15 residues. CDR1 SQVTM and CDR2 ANQGSEA come from the germline V gene.

This clonotype was counted at least ten times. This chain joins TRBV7-9 and TRBJ2-7, with TRBD1 as a possible D gene (6 bases). Germline-derived CDR1 and CDR2 are SEHNR and FQNEAQ (reference sequence). V lost 5 bases to trimming and J lost 2 bases, with 13 bases between them. This CDR3 contains 14 residues. CDR3 DNA sequence: TGTGCCAGCAGCGAACGGGACATACCCTACGAGCAGTACTTC. Protein product: CASSERDIPYEQYF.

This clonotype has only one observation. The gene calls are TRBV4-1 and TRBJ1-2, with 8 nucleotides matching TRBD1. The CDR3 loop spans 18 amino acids. The ends lost 3 bases at V and 3 bases at J; junction bases unmatched: 15. Germline V CDR1 and CDR2: MGHRA, YSYEKL. The CDR3 coding sequence is TGCGCCAGCAGCCATCCCTGGGCAGGGGGCGGATTGGACTATGGCTACACCTTC. Protein sequence: CASSHPWAGGGLDYGYTF.

The chain recombines TRBV7-2 with TRBJ2-1; 8 bases are shared with TRBD1. The V gene end was trimmed by 2 bases and the J gene end by 6 bases; junction bases not matched to a gene: 6. The CDR3 length is 15 residues. Germline CDR1 and CDR2: SGHTA and FQGNSA. The CDR3 region is CASSLRGQGANEQFF. As DNA, the CDR3 is TGTGCCAGCAGCTTACGAGGACAGGGAGCCAATGAGCAGTTCTTC.

This clonotype came up a few times. This chain connects TRBV6-1 to TRBJ2-1, with 14 bases aligning to TRBD2. The V gene end was trimmed by 4 bases and the J gene end by 0 bases; junction bases not matched to a gene: 2. The germline V gene encodes CDR1 MNHNS and CDR2 SASEGT. The CDR3 length is 17 residues. In DNA, the CDR3 is TGTGCCAGCAGTGTCGGGACTAGCGGGAGCTCCTACAATGAGCAGTTCTTC. This encodes CASSVGTSGSSYNEQFF.

This clonotype has only a few counts. A much larger clone differs from this one at a single base, so this may be a read error. This chain joins TRBV5-1 and TRBJ2-7, with D perhaps matching TRBD1 (5 bases). There are 14 residues in the CDR3. Trimming took 3 bases from V and 7 from J, leaving 17 bases between them. Germline V gene lookup returns CDR1 SGHRS and CDR2 YFSETQ. The DNA of the CDR3 is TGCGCCAGCAGCTCGACAGTTGCGAGGTGGGAGCAGTACTTC. Translating gives CASSSTVARWEQYF.

This clonotype was counted a few times. The chain links TRBV5-6 to TRBJ2-5; D not resolved. Trimming took off 3 bases at V and 5 bases at J, with 17 bases between the two ends. The CDR3 extends over 15 amino acids. The germline V gene has CDR1 SGHDT and CDR2 YYEEEE. In nucleotides, the CDR3 is TGTGCCAGCAGCTCCTTAGAATCTCTATACGAGACCCAGTACTTC. It yields the protein CASSSLESLYETQYF.

The chain joins TRBV18 to TRBJ2-1, with D perhaps matching TRBD2 (7 bases). V dropped 6 bases and J dropped 6 bases, with 15 bases sitting between them. CDR3 length: 14 amino acids. Looked up from germline, CDR1 is KGHSH and CDR2 is LQKENI. CDR3 sequence: CASSGAGAPNEQFF. The CDR3 nucleotides are TGTGCCAGCTCGGGGGCGGGAGCCCCCAATGAGCAGTTCTTC. The complete variable domain, with remaining parts taken from reference TRBV18 and TRBJ2-1, reads NAGVMQNPRHLVRRRGQEARLRCSPMKGHSHVYWYRQLPEEGLKFMVYLQKENIIDESGMPKERFSAEFPKEGPSILRIQQVVRGDSAAYFCASSGAGAPNEQFFGPGTRLTVL.

The genes are TRBV4-2 and TRBJ2-3, with TRBD2 matching 10 bases. The CDR3 sequence is 15 residues long. The germline V gene has CDR1 LGHNA and CDR2 YNFKEQ. V lost 5 bases, J lost 2 bases, and 4 bases stayed unmatched. The CDR3 nucleotides read TGTGCCAGCAGCTTGAGCGGGGGGGACACAGATACGCAGTATTTT. Translation gives CASSLSGGDTDTQYF.

With regard to this clonotype: This sequence may be a read error, since a much larger clone differs from it by one base. This rearrangement joins TRBV6-6 to TRBJ2-4, with 11 bases lining up with TRBD1. TRBJ2-7 matches the DNA end more closely, so the J call is doubtful. This CDR3 is 14 amino acids long. The V gene's germline CDR1 is MNHNY and CDR2 SVGAGI (reference sequence). Here the CDR3 reads CASIEDRGLNEQYF. The CDR3, as DNA: TGTGCCAGCATCGAGGACAGGGGGCTTAACGAGCAGTACTTC.

About this clonotype itself: This may stem from a read error, because a much larger clone lies one nucleotide away. The chain uses TRBV6-5 and TRBJ2-7; D is perhaps TRBD1 (5 bases). The CDR3 length is 14 residues. Germline lookup yields CDR1 MNHEY and CDR2 SVGAGI. CDR3 DNA: TGTGCCAGCAGTTACTCAGACAGCTCCTGCGAGCAGTACTTC. The encoded protein is CASSYSDSSCEQYF.

CDR3 DNA sequence: TGTGCCAGCAGCCAGGTAACCCTAGCGGGGAGTAGGAACATTCAGTACTTC. Translating it yields CASSQVTLAGSRNIQYF. The chain has TRBV14 and TRBJ2-4; 9 bases map to TRBD2. The CDR3 is 17 residues long. J lost 7 bases, V lost 3 bases, and 13 bases had no gene match. Germline CDR1 and CDR2: SGHDN and FVKESK. The full variable domain, in which reference TRBV14 and TRBJ2-4 provide the parts outside the CDR3, is EAGVTQFPSHSVIEKGQTVTLRCDPISGHDNLYWYRRVMGKEIKFLLHFVKESKQDESGMPNNRFLAERTGGTYSTLKVQPAELEDSGVYFCASSQVTLAGSRNIQYFGAGTRLSVL.

The genes are TRBV19 and TRBJ2-5; 12 nucleotides line up with TRBD1. Judging by the DNA end, TRBJ2-7 fits better; the J call may be wrong. Germline V CDR1 and CDR2: LNHDA, SQIVND (reference sequence). CDR3 size: 16 residues. In nucleotides, the CDR3 is TGTGCCAGTAGTTACCGGGACAGGGGGCGCATGAGCGAGCAGTACTTC. Translated: CASSYRDRGRMSEQYF.

The genes are TRBV20-1 and TRBJ2-7, with D possibly being TRBD2 (6 bases). V shed 0 bases and J shed 1 base, with 16 bases lying between them. The CDR3 loop spans 16 amino acids. CDR1 and CDR2 from the germline V gene are DFQATT and SNEGSKA (reference sequence). This CDR3 is CSARDGSRDLSYEQYF. DNA of the CDR3: TGCAGTGCTAGAGATGGTAGTAGGGACTTATCCTACGAGCAGTACTTC.

On this clonotype: A much more abundant neighbour one base away suggests this may be a read error. J is TRBJ2-4 and V is TRBV4-3, with D unclear. V dropped 1 base and J dropped 1 base, with 23 bases sitting between them. CDR3 length: 20 residues. Germline lookup yields CDR1 LGHNA and CDR2 YSLEER. In DNA form, the CDR3 reads TGCGCCAGCAGCCAAGGTAGAACAGTGGGCAGAAGGTGGGCCAAAAACATTCAGTACTTC. Its translation is CASSQGRTVGRRWAKNIQYF.

Worth noting for this clonotype: A much larger clonotype is one base distant, so this may be a read error. The chain combines TRBV5-1 with TRBJ2-5, with TRBD1 matching over 7 bases. The DNA end is a closer match to TRBJ2-7, so the J assignment may be wrong. CDR3 length: 15 residues. CDR1 and CDR2 (germline): SGHRS, YFSETQ. In nucleotides, the CDR3 is TGCGCCAGCAGCTTCATAGGGGGCGAGGTTTACGAGCAGTACTTC. Protein sequence: CASSFIGGEVYEQYF.

This clonotype was detected a few times. The chain employs TRBV7-2 and TRBJ1-2; D remains unclear. V was shortened by 5 bases and J by 2 bases, with 9 bases between the two germline ends. The CDR3 has 13 residues. Germline V gene data show CDR1 as SGHTA and CDR2 as FQGNSA. The DNA for the CDR3 is TGTGCCAGCAGCCCCCGTCCGAACTATGGCTACACCTTC. Encoded protein: CASSPRPNYGYTF.

On this clonotype itself: One end of the junction is discordant with germline, which a read error may explain. The V and J genes are TRBV27 and TRBJ2-5; maybe TRBD2 (5 bases). This CDR3 has 14 residues. Germline CDR1 reads MNHEY; CDR2 reads SMNVEV (reference sequence). CDR3 in amino acids: CAGSALGVPETQYF. DNA for the CDR3: TGTGCCGGCAGCGCCTTGGGAGTTCCGGAGACCCAGTACTTC.

In its sample, this clonotype was seen once. The junction does not match germline at one end; this may be a read error. This sequence joins TRBV28 and TRBJ2-4; unclear D gene. Germline V gene lookup returns CDR1 MDHEN and CDR2 SYDVKM. The CDR3 is 12 residues long. The CDR3 sequence: CASSLVGYEQCF. CDR3 nucleotide sequence: TGTGCCAGCAGTTTGGTCGGCTACGAGCAGTGCTTC.

This clonotype appeared once. This chain links TRBV7-2 with TRBJ2-1, with D possibly TRBD2 on 6 matching bases. V was clipped by 11 bases and J by 7 bases, with 18 bases between them. CDR1 and CDR2 (germline): SGHTA, FQGNSA. The CDR3 length is 13 residues. The CDR3 DNA follows: TGTGCCCTAAGAGGGAGGAGGTGGAATGAGCAGTTCTTC. Residues: CALRGRRWNEQFF.

The count of this clonotype is one. The chain links TRBV3-1 to TRBJ1-4; 7 bases match TRBD1. The germline V gene has CDR1 LGHDT and CDR2 YNNKEL (reference sequence). V was clipped by 1 base and J by 7 bases; unmatched bases: 12. The CDR3 totals 17 residues. CDR3 sequence reads: CASSQAKLLAGGEKLFF. In nucleotides, the CDR3 is TGTGCCAGCAGCCAAGCGAAGCTTCTGGCAGGGGGTGAAAAACTGTTTTTT.

The chain combines TRBV5-5 with TRBJ1-5; maybe TRBD1 (6 bases). The ends were cut back, 4 bases at V and 3 bases at J, with 14 bases in the middle. CDR1 SGHKS and CDR2 YYEKEE come from the germline V gene (reference sequence). The CDR3 is 15 residues long. In nucleotides, the CDR3 is TGTGCCAGCAGCCCCCAGGGGATACACAATCAGCCCCAGCATTTT. Protein: CASSPQGIHNQPQHF.

The chain combines TRBV5-1 with TRBJ2-2; 9 positions agree with TRBD1. Germline V gene sequence: CDR1 SGHRS, CDR2 YFSETQ. This CDR3 region has 15 residues. J gave up 4 bases and V 5 bases, and 6 bases lay outside the gene matches. CDR3 sequence: CASSKGTGITGELFF. In DNA form, the CDR3 reads TGCGCCAGCAGTAAAGGGACAGGGATCACCGGGGAGCTGTTTTTT.

This clonotype was recorded at least ten times. The rearrangement uses TRBV20-1 and TRBJ2-1; D gene ambiguous. In germline, CDR1 is DFQATT, CDR2 SNEGSKA (reference sequence). Trimming pared 5 bases from V and 0 bases from J, leaving 14 bases between. This CDR3 is 15 amino acids long. The CDR3 loop reads CSAVDRVGSYNEQFF. The CDR3 nucleotides read TGCAGTGCTGTAGACCGCGTTGGCTCCTACAATGAGCAGTTCTTC.